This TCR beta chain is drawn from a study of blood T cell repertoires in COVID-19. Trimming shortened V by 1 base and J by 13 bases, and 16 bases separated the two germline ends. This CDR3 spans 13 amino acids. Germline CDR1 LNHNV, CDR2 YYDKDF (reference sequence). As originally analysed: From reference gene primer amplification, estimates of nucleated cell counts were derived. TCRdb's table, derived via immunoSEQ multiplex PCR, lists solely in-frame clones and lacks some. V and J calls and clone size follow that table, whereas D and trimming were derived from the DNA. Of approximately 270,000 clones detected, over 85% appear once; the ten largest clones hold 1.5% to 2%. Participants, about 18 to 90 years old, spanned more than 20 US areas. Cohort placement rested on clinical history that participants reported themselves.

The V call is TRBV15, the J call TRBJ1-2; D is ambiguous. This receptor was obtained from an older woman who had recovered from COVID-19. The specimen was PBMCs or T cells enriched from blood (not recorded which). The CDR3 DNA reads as TGTGCCACCAGCAGAGCGGGGTTTGCAACTTCCACCTTC. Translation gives CATSRAGFATSTF.